This TCR beta chain comes out of a study of cytomegalovirus exposure and HLA in healthy donors. Findings of the study overall: Researchers counted around 160 TCR beta chains as cytomegalovirus-associated. Analysis was carried out at a later point, and it linked a missense DCLRE1C variant to TCR beta V- and J-gene trimming. Segments of the TCR beta V type were, in most cases, productive about 87% or about 30% of the time in an earlier analysis.

As regards this clone: The target antigen is unknown.

The V gene end was trimmed by 0 bases and the J gene end by 4 bases; junction bases not matched to a gene: 6. The CDR3 has 16 amino acids. The PCR used 60 Vbeta and 13 Jbeta primers. Using immunoSEQ multiplex PCR, the repertoire was profiled, and TCRdb retains in-frame clones only, with some absent. The sample holds approximately 110,000 clones, over 60% seen once. The chain joins TRBV5-3 to TRBJ2-3; 9 nucleotides agree with TRBD1. TRBV5-3 is an open reading frame, and its role is uncertain. The TCR was taken from a man aged 60 to 75 in good health and CMV-seropositive. Material: PBMCs. CDR3 coding DNA: TGTGCCAGAAGCTTGGCCAACAGGGGGCAGGCAGATACGCAGTATTTT. Protein sequence: CARSLANRGQADTQYF.